This is a list of T cell receptor beta chains from one sample in a study of T cell repertoires in cytomegalovirus infection. TCRdb fed the reads into MiXCR, producing one record per CDR3 protein. Seen here are almost 300,000 distinct CDR3 sequences, about 8.8% observed once, and the top ten hold 2% to 3%. Sequencing input: PBMCs. The receptors derive from a human donor in good health (CMV status not recorded). Some clones in this sample may be carry-over from other donors' samples. CDR3s include the opening cysteine and the closing phenylalanine or tryptophan. D genes are given only for firm matches. Some rows have no size entry. The others give once, few or many, or a class for an expanded clone.

abundance | j_gene | d_gene | v_gene | CDR3nt | CDR3aa
few | TRBJ2-3 | NA | TRBV20-1 | TGCAGTGCTAGAGCAGCGGAGATTAGCACAGATACGCAGTATTTT | CSARAAEISTDTQYF
many | TRBJ1-1 | NA | TRBV7-9 | TGTGCCAGCAGCTTGCGGGGAATAGCGGACACTGAAGCTTTCTTT | CASSLRGIADTEAFF
many | TRBJ1-1 | NA | TRBV5-5 | TGTGCCAGCAGCCATTCTGAGAACACTGAAGCTTTCTTT | CASSHSENTEAFF
many | TRBJ2-3 | TRBD2 | TRBV20-1 | TGCAGTGCTAGAGCTGGGACTAGCGGCGCAGATACGCAGTATTTT | CSARAGTSGADTQYF
many | TRBJ1-2 | NA | TRBV20-1 | TGCAGTGCCTCGACCCCAGCAGGGCGGTATGGCTACACCTTC | CSASTPAGRYGYTF
many | TRBJ1-4 | NA | TRBV7-2 | TGTGCCAGCAGCCCCCGGGGGCCGAATGAAAAACTGTTTTTT | CASSPRGPNEKLFF
many | TRBJ2-2 | NA | TRBV7-8 | TGTGCCAGCAGCTTAAATTTGCACACCGGGGAGCTGTTTTTT | CASSLNLHTGELFF
few | TRBJ1-1 | TRBD1 | TRBV24-1 | TGTGCCACCACGACAGGGGACAAATCCTCGAACACTGAAGCTTTCTTT | CATTTGDKSSNTEAFF
many | TRBJ2-1 | NA | TRBV5-1 | TGCGCCAGCCGGGTATACAATGAGCAGTTCTTC | CASRVYNEQFF
many | TRBJ1-3 | NA | TRBV7-2 | TGTGCCAGCAGCTCGCAGGGGCCGGGAAACACCATATATTTT | CASSSQGPGNTIYF
many | TRBJ1-1 | NA | TRBV28 | TGTGCCAGCAGTCCGCCGGGACGGCCGAACACTGAAGCTTTCTTT | CASSPPGRPNTEAFF
many | TRBJ1-5 | NA | TRBV19 | TGTGCCAGTAGTATGGCCGTTAGCAATCAGCCCCAGCATTTT | CASSMAVSNQPQHF
NA | TRBJ1-3 | NA | TRBV12-3/TRBV12-4 | TGTGCCAGCAGTTTATTTGCTAGCTCTGGAAACACCATATATTTT | CASSLFASSGNTIYF
many | TRBJ2-1 | NA | TRBV7-2 | TGTGCCAGCAGCACAGTGGGGGGCGGAAGGAATGAGCAGTTCTTC | CASSTVGGGRNEQFF
many | TRBJ2-1 | NA | TRBV7-8 | TGTGCCAGCAGCTTCCAGACTTACCAAGCGGGCAATGAGCAGTTCTTC | CASSFQTYQAGNEQFF
many | TRBJ2-2 | NA | TRBV6-4 | TGTGCCAGCAGTGCGGAGACCACCGGGGAGCTGTTTTTT | CASSAETTGELFF
NA | TRBJ1-6 | NA | TRBV12-5 | TGTGCTAGTGGTTTGGTACCCTCAGGATCATATAATTCACCCCTCCACTTT | CASGLVPSGSYNSPLHF
many | TRBJ2-3 | TRBD1 | TRBV14 | TGTGCCAGCAGCCCTCCGGGACAGATATACACAGATACGCAGTATTTT | CASSPPGQIYTDTQYF
many | TRBJ2-1 | TRBD1 | TRBV25-1 | TGTGCCAGCAGTTCCCGGGGGACAGGGACCTACAATGAGCAGTTCTTC | CASSSRGTGTYNEQFF
many | TRBJ1-5 | NA | TRBV20-1 | TGCAGTGCTAGCAGGACAGCCGTGAATCAGCCCCAGCATTTT | CSASRTAVNQPQHF
many | TRBJ1-1 | NA | TRBV29-1 | TGCAGCGTCCTAGGGGACCAGAGAAACACTGAAGCTTTCTTT | CSVLGDQRNTEAFF
many | TRBJ2-5 | TRBD2 | TRBV7-2 | TGTGCCAGCAGCTTAGGAAGCGGGGGCTTCCGGCAGGCCCAGTACTTC | CASSLGSGGFRQAQYF
NA | TRBJ2-5 | NA | TRBV19 | TGTGCCAGTAGTATTAGTACCCAAGAGACCCAGTACTTC | CASSISTQETQYF
few | TRBJ1-6 | NA | TRBV5-1 | TGCGCCAGCAGCTTGGGTGGCAGCGGAACCTCACCCCTCCACTTT | CASSLGGSGTSPLHF
few | TRBJ1-2 | NA | TRBV20-1 | TGCAGTGCTAGAGATCACGGAGGGAAGGCTAACTATGGCTACACCTTC | CSARDHGGKANYGYTF
NA | TRBJ2-3 | NA | TRBV20-1 | TGCAGTGCTCTAGCGGACAGGATTATCACAGATACGCAGTATTTT | CSALADRIITDTQYF
many | TRBJ2-3 | NA | TRBV7-9 | TGTGCCAGCAGCGCCAGTCCGCAGTCCCCCCCAGATACGCAGTATTTT | CASSASPQSPPDTQYF
NA | TRBJ1-1 | NA | TRBV29-1 | TGCAGCGTTGTTGGTGAGGTCACGAACACTGAAGCTTTCTTT | CSVVGEVTNTEAFF
NA | TRBJ2-2 | NA | TRBV11-2 | TGTGCCAGCAGAGTGGGGGGGGCAGAGGCCGGGGAGCTGTTTTTT | CASRVGGAEAGELFF
many | TRBJ2-3 | NA | TRBV12-3/TRBV12-4 | TGTGCCAGCAGTGACTCCTCAGGGGGGACAGATACGCAGTATTTT | CASSDSSGGTDTQYF
NA | TRBJ2-7 | NA | TRBV12-3/TRBV12-4 | TGTGCCAGCAGTTTCACAGGGCGGCCCTACGAGCAGTACTTC | CASSFTGRPYEQYF
many | TRBJ1-1 | NA | TRBV6-2/TRBV6-3 | TGTGCCAGCAGCCCTATAGGGGGGGTGAACACTGAAGCTTTCTTT | CASSPIGGVNTEAFF
NA | TRBJ2-7 | NA | TRBV2 | TGTGCCAGCAGTGAAGAGGGGAGACGGTACTTC | CASSEEGRRYF
many | TRBJ1-2 | NA | TRBV20-1 | TGCAGTGCTCCCACGAACAGGGACATCTATGGCTACACCTTC | CSAPTNRDIYGYTF
many | TRBJ2-2 | NA | TRBV12-5 | TGTGCTAGTGCCCGAGAGGGTGTGGACACCGGGGAGCTGTTTTTT | CASAREGVDTGELFF
many | TRBJ1-6 | NA | TRBV4-1 | TGCGCCAGCAGCCAAGATTTAGCGTATAATTCACCCCTCCACTTT | CASSQDLAYNSPLHF
few | TRBJ2-1 | TRBD2 | TRBV11-3 | TGTGCCAGCAGCTTAGATTCGACTAGCGGGGTATTTGCGTTCTCCTACAATGAGCAGTTCTTC | CASSLDSTSGVFAFSYNEQFF
many | TRBJ2-1 | TRBD2 | TRBV7-2 | TGTGCCAGCAGCATCCTAGCGGGGGAAGAGCAGTTCTTC | CASSILAGEEQFF
many | TRBJ2-1 | TRBD2 | TRBV7-3 | TGTGCCAGCAGCTTAAGGACTAGCGGGGGCGATGAGCAGTTCTTC | CASSLRTSGGDEQFF
many | TRBJ2-3 | TRBD2 | TRBV27 | TGTGCCAGCAGTCGGCGGGGGGGCATTACAGATACGCAGTATTTT | CASSRRGGITDTQYF
NA | TRBJ1-1 | TRBD1 | TRBV18 | TGTGCCAGCTCACAAGGGACAGCTAGTCTGAACACTGAAGCTTTCTTT | CASSQGTASLNTEAFF
many | TRBJ1-6 | TRBD1 | TRBV7-9 | TGTGCCAGCAGCTCTCTGACAGGGTATAATTCACCCCTCCACTTT | CASSSLTGYNSPLHF
NA | TRBJ1-1 | NA | TRBV5-1 | TGCGCCAGCAGCTTGGCCCGCGGAGCCATGAACACTGAAGCTTTCTTT | CASSLARGAMNTEAFF